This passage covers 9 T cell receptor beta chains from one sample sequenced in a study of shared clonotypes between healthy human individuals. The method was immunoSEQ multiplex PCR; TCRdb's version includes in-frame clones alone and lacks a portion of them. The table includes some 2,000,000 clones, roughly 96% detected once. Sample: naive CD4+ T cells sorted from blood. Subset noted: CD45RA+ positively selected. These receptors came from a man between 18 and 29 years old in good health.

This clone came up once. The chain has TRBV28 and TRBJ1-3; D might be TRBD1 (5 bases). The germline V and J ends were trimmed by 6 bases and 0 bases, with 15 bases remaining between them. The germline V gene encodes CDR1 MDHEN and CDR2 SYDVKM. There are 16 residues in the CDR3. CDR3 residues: CASSRGGSPSGNTIYF. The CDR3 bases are TGTGCCAGCAGCCGGGGGGGTTCCCCCTCTGGAAACACCATATATTTT.

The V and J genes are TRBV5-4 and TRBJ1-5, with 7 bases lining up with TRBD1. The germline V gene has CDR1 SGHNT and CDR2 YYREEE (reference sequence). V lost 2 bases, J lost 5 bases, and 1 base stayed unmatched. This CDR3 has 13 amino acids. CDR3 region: CASSFDRDQPQHF. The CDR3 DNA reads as TGTGCCAGCAGCTTCGACAGGGATCAGCCCCAGCATTTT.

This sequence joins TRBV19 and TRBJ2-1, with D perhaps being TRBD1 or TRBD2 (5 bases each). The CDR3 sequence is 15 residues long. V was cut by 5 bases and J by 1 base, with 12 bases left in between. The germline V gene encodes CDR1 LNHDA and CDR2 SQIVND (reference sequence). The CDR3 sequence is CASSQGTASYNEQFF. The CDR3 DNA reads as TGTGCCAGTAGTCAAGGGACGGCGTCCTACAATGAGCAGTTCTTC. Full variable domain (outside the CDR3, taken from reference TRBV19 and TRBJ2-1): DGGITQSPKYLFRKEGQNVTLSCEQNLNHDAMYWYRQDPGQGLRLIYYSQIVNDFQKGDIAEGYSVSREKKESFPLTVTSAQKNPTAFYLCASSQGTASYNEQFFGPGTRLTVL.

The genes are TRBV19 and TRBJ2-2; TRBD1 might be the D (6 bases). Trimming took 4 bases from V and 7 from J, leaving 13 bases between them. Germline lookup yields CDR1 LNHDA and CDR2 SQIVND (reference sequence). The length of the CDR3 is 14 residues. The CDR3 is CASSNREQGGELFF. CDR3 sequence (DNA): TGTGCCAGTAGTAACAGGGAGCAAGGCGGGGAGCTGTTTTTT.

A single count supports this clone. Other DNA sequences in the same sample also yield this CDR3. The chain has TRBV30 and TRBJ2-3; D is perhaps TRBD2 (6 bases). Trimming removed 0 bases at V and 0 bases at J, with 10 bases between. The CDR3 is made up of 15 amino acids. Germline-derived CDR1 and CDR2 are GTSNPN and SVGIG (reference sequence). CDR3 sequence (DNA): TGTGCCTGGAGTGTACGGGGGACTAGCACAGATACGCAGTATTTT. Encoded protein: CAWSVRGTSTDTQYF. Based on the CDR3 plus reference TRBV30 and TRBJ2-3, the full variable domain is SQTIHQWPATLVQPVGSPLSLECTVEGTSNPNLYWYRQAAGRGLQLLFYSVGIGQISSEVPQNLSASRPQDRQFILSSKKLLLSDSGFYLCAWSVRGTSTDTQYFGPGTRLTVL.

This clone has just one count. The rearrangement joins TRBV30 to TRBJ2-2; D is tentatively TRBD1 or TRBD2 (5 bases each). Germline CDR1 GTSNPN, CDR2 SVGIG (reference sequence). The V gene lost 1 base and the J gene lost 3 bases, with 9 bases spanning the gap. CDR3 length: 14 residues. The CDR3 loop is CAWSGGIHTGELFF. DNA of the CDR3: TGTGCCTGGAGTGGGGGGATACACACCGGGGAGCTGTTTTTT.

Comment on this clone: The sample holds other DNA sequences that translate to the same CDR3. Here the CDR3 reads CASSVQGAVTGELFF. The CDR3 DNA reads as TGTGCCAGCAGCGTTCAGGGGGCTGTCACCGGGGAGCTGTTTTTT. The chain couples TRBV9 to TRBJ2-2; 8 nucleotides match TRBD1. CDR3 length: 15 residues. CDR1 SGDLS and CDR2 YYNGEE come from the germline V gene. V was pared by 2 bases and J by 4 bases, with 4 bases of the junction left unmatched.

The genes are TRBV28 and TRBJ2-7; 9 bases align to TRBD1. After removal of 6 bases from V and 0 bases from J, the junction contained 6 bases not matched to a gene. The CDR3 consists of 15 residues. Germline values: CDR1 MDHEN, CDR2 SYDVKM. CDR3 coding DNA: TGTGCCAGCAGCGGGACAGGGACTTCCTCCTACGAGCAGTACTTC. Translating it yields CASSGTGTSSYEQYF.

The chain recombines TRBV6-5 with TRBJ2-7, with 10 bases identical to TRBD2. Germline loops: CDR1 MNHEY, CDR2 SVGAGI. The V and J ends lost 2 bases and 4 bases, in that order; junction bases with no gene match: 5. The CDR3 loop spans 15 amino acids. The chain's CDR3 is CASSYLMTSGYEQYF. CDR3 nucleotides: TGTGCCAGCAGTTACCTCATGACTAGCGGGTACGAGCAGTACTTC.